The TCR beta chain described here comes from a study of identical twins. MiXCR, run by TCRdb on the 5' RACE reads, gives a single entry per CDR3 protein. The data hold 450,000 to 650,000 distinct CDR3 sequences, with just under 10% observed a single time. V was clipped by 7 bases and J by 6 bases, with 16 bases between them. The CDR3 is 15 residues long. Germline V gene lookup returns CDR1 SEHNR and CDR2 FQNEAQ (reference sequence). This clonotype has at least ten counts. The same sample was also studied in work on yellow fever vaccine responses in identical twins.

The V call is TRBV7-9, the J call TRBJ1-6; tentative D call: TRBD1 (5 bases). Sequencing input: PBMCs. The sequence was collected from a woman younger than 35 in good health. CDR3: CASTPGWGLNSPLHF. The CDR3 region has the DNA TGTGCCAGCACCCCCGGGTGGGGCCTTAATTCACCCCTCCACTTT. The full variable domain, with the rest looked up from reference TRBV7-9 and TRBJ1-6, is DTGVSQNPRHKITKRGQNVTFRCDPISEHNRLYWYRQTLGQGPEFLTYFQNEAQLEKSRLLSDRFSAERPKGSFSTLEIQRTEQGDSAMYLCASTPGWGLNSPLHFGNGTRLTVT.